The sequence of this T cell receptor (beta chain) was determined in a study of OX40 agonist ivuxolimab in advanced cancers. About the study: Mean age approximately 66 years, range roughly 20 to 85; roughly 82% male. Three individuals attained partial responses, comprising one hepatocellular carcinoma case and two cutaneous melanoma cases.

V was trimmed by 4 bases and J by 6 bases, leaving 12 bases between them. This CDR3 spans 13 amino acids. Germline CDR1 MNHNS, CDR2 SASEGT. Sequenced by immunoSEQ multiplex PCR; TCRdb stores in-frame clones only, minus some. The sample comprises some 23,000 clones, almost 80% of which are singletons, and 9.5% to 15% rests with the top ten. The rearrangement links TRBV6-1 to TRBJ1-1; D is possibly TRBD1 (6 bases). The sequencing here drew on CD4+ or CD8+ T cells sorted from blood, taken in a trial of the OX40 agonist ivuxolimab. The receptor was isolated from an adult with an advanced solid tumor such as melanoma, head and neck, liver or kidney cancer. The CDR3 DNA sequence: TGTGCCAGCAGTGTAACAGGGCGCCCTGAAGCTTTCTTT. Encoded protein: CASSVTGRPEAFF.